This passage covers 22 T cell receptor beta chains from one sample sequenced in a study of blood T cell repertoires in COVID-19. The data were produced by immunoSEQ multiplex PCR, yet TCRdb's version contains in-frame clones alone and is incomplete. The sample has roughly 80,000 clones, over 75% seen once. The specimen sequenced was peripheral blood. These receptors all stem from an elderly man with acute or convalescent COVID-19.

The chain combines TRBV9 with TRBJ1-2; D may be TRBD1 (5 bases). This CDR3 is 14 amino acids long. CDR1 is SGDLS and CDR2 is YYNGEE in the germline V gene. Between the trimmed V and J ends, which lost 4 bases and 8 bases, there was a span of 18 bases. CDR3 in DNA: TGTGCCAGCAGCCCCCGGGGGTTCGTGGGAGGCTACACCTTC. Its protein is CASSPRGFVGGYTF.

This chain's CDR3 is CASSLQQGRGYTF. The DNA for the CDR3 is TGTGCCAGCAGTTTACAACAGGGAAGAGGCTACACCTTC. The V call is TRBV12-3 or TRBV12-4, the J call TRBJ1-2, with a possible D match to TRBD1 (6 bases). The CDR3 runs 13 residues. V lost 2 bases to trimming and J lost 8 bases, with 12 bases between them.

The chain joins TRBV3-1 (or the pseudogene TRBV3-2) to TRBJ1-2; 8 bases match TRBD1. The CDR3 is 14 residues long. The V gene's germline CDR1 is LGHDT and CDR2 YNNKEL (reference sequence). J was trimmed by 7 bases and V by 3 bases; bases with no gene match: 7. CDR3 DNA: TGTGCCAGCAGCCAGAGGACAGGGACGGGTGGCTACACCTTC. Its protein product is CASSQRTGTGGYTF.

The V gene is TRBV15, the J gene TRBJ1-2; D is unresolved. V was shortened by 0 bases and J by 5 bases, with 4 bases between the two germline ends. CDR1 and CDR2 from the germline V gene are LNHNV and YYDKDF (reference sequence). The CDR3 is 12 amino acids. CDR3 bases: TGTGCCACCAGCAGAGACTTGTATGGCTACACCTTC. Encoded protein: CATSRDLYGYTF. The variable domain in full, completed from reference TRBV15 and TRBJ1-2, reads DAMVIQNPRYQVTQFGKPVTLSCSQTLNHNVMYWYQQKSSQAPKLLFHYYDKDFNNEADTPDNFQSRRPNTSFCFLDIRSPGLGDTAMYLCATSRDLYGYTFGSGTRLTVV.

The chain uses TRBV9 and TRBJ2-7; no definite D call. CDR3 length: 14 amino acids. Germline CDR1 reads SGDLS; CDR2 reads YYNGEE. Trimming left V 4 bases short and J 3 bases short, with 14 bases between. CDR3 sequence: CASSPMSTVYEQYF. CDR3 bases: TGTGCCAGCAGCCCTATGTCCACGGTCTACGAGCAGTACTTC.

This chain links TRBV3-1 (or the pseudogene TRBV3-2) with TRBJ2-7; the match to TRBD2 covers 9 bases. Trimming at V came to 6 bases and at J to 2 bases, leaving 5 bases not matched to a gene. Germline values: CDR1 LGHDT, CDR2 YNNKEL (reference sequence). The CDR3 is 14 amino acids. CDR3 nucleotides: TGTGCCAGCAGGGGAGCGGGGGGACCCTACGAGCAGTACTTC. Translation gives CASRGAGGPYEQYF.

This clone was counted a single time. The chain has TRBV7-9 and TRBJ2-1; D remains unclear. The CDR3 runs to 14 residues. The V gene lost 5 bases and the J gene lost 3 bases, with 11 bases spanning the gap. CDR1 is SEHNR and CDR2 is FQNEAQ in the germline V gene (reference sequence). The CDR3 reads CASSPRSLYNEQFF. The CDR3 region has the DNA TGTGCCAGCAGCCCCCGTTCTCTCTACAATGAGCAGTTCTTC.

This chain uses TRBV9 with TRBJ2-5; TRBD2 agrees at 7 bases. Germline CDR1 reads SGDLS; CDR2 reads YYNGEE. V gave up 4 bases and J gave up 9 bases; unmatched junction bases: 12. The CDR3 is 14 residues long. CDR3 residues: CASSRGGGRESQYF. CDR3 nucleotide sequence: TGTGCCAGCAGCAGAGGCGGGGGACGTGAGTCCCAGTACTTC.

The gene calls are TRBV29-1 and TRBJ1-1, with D uncertain. This CDR3 is built from 14 residues. V lost 3 bases and J 4 bases, leaving 15 bases between the germline ends. Germline-derived CDR1 and CDR2 are SQVTM and ANQGSEA. The DNA for the CDR3 is TGCAGCGTTGATTGCGGAAAGGCGAGCACTGAAGCTTTCTTT. It translates to CSVDCGKASTEAFF.

This clone was seen a few times. This sequence joins TRBV15 and TRBJ2-7; D is possibly TRBD2 (6 bases). V lost 1 base and J 3 bases, leaving 10 bases between the germline ends. Germline V gene lookup returns CDR1 LNHNV and CDR2 YYDKDF (reference sequence). The CDR3 is made up of 14 amino acids. CDR3 amino acids: CATSRGGSGYEQYF. In DNA form, the CDR3 reads TGTGCCACCAGCAGAGGGGGTAGCGGCTACGAGCAGTACTTC.

This clone was observed a single time. This chain connects TRBV19 to TRBJ1-2, with 7 bases fitting TRBD1. With 3 bases clipped from V and 5 bases from J, the junction kept 6 bases outside the gene matches. The CDR3 extends over 14 amino acids. Germline V gene sequence: CDR1 LNHDA, CDR2 SQIVND (reference sequence). The CDR3 loop is CASSILDREYGYTF. Written as DNA, the CDR3 is TGTGCCAGTAGTATTCTCGACAGGGAGTATGGCTACACCTTC.

This clone was observed once. This chain links TRBV19 with TRBJ1-1; D possibly corresponds to TRBD1 (5 bases). The V end lost 6 bases, the J end lost 0 bases, and 17 bases lay between the germline ends. This CDR3 has 16 amino acids. Germline V gene data show CDR1 as LNHDA and CDR2 as SQIVND (reference sequence). In DNA form, the CDR3 reads TGTGCCAGTAGAAGCTCGAGACAGAACTTGAACACTGAAGCTTTCTTT. As protein: CASRSSRQNLNTEAFF.

V and J are TRBV6-5 and TRBJ1-5; a weak D match, TRBD1 (5 bases). Trimming took off 10 bases at V and 0 bases at J, with 16 bases between the two ends. The CDR3 totals 15 residues. Germline values: CDR1 MNHEY, CDR2 SVGAGI. The CDR3 spells CATLGQVRSNQPQHF. CDR3 bases: TGTGCCACCCTGGGGCAGGTGCGTAGCAATCAGCCCCAGCATTTT.

The chain uses TRBV5-1 and TRBJ1-1; the match to TRBD1 covers 7 bases. V shed 3 bases and J 1 base; nucleotides not matched to a gene: 12. This CDR3 comprises 17 residues. Looked up from germline, CDR1 is SGHRS and CDR2 is YFSETQ. The CDR3 here is CASSSGRGFLSNTEAFF. CDR3 nucleotides: TGCGCCAGCAGCTCGGGCAGGGGGTTCCTATCGAACACTGAAGCTTTCTTT.

This chain uses TRBV19 with TRBJ2-1; D unresolved. Germline V lookup: CDR1 LNHDA, CDR2 SQIVND (reference sequence). The V end lost 3 bases, the J end lost 7 bases, and 16 bases lay between the germline ends. The CDR3 loop spans 15 amino acids. The CDR3 DNA follows: TGTGCCAGTAGTATCCAATACGGAGACCTGAATGAGCAGTTCTTC. Amino acid sequence: CASSIQYGDLNEQFF.

The V call is TRBV7-9, the J call TRBJ1-4; 11 nucleotides line up with TRBD1. This CDR3 has 15 residues. Trimming at V came to 3 bases and at J to 8 bases, leaving 5 bases not matched to a gene. From germline, CDR1 is SEHNR and CDR2 FQNEAQ (reference sequence). CDR3 residues: CASSFRTGGAEKLFF. The CDR3 DNA reads TGTGCCAGCAGCTTTCGGACAGGGGGCGCGGAAAAACTGTTTTTT.

V gene TRBV11-2 combines with J gene TRBJ1-2, with TRBD1 matching over 11 bases. J was trimmed by 4 bases and V by 4 bases; bases with no gene match: 2. CDR1 is SGHAT, CDR2 FQNNGV, per germline. There are 14 residues in the CDR3. The CDR3 loop is CASSSGQGGYGYTF. In DNA, the CDR3 is TGTGCCAGCAGCTCGGGACAGGGGGGCTATGGCTACACCTTC.

The chain carries TRBV9 and TRBJ1-3; the match to TRBD1 covers 7 bases. V dropped 3 bases and J dropped 0; count of bases not matched to a gene: 6. The CDR3 is 16 residues long. CDR1 SGDLS and CDR2 YYNGEE come from the germline V gene. CDR3 sequence (DNA): TGTGCCAGCAGCGCGAACAGGGGCCCCTCTGGAAACACCATATATTTT. Translation: CASSANRGPSGNTIYF.

This clone was picked up a small number of times. The chain joins TRBV7-2 to TRBJ1-2; 7 bases are shared with TRBD1. V lost 5 bases and J lost 4; bases outside the gene matches: 7. The CDR3 loop spans 14 amino acids. CDR1 and CDR2 from the germline V gene are SGHTA and FQGNSA. CDR3 sequence reads: CASSRQTGSYGYTF. The CDR3 DNA sequence: TGTGCCAGCAGCCGCCAGACAGGGAGCTATGGCTACACCTTC.

This chain joins TRBV3-1 (or the pseudogene TRBV3-2) and TRBJ2-1; 16 bases fit TRBD2. The CDR3 covers 17 residues. The V and J ends lost 0 bases and 9 bases, in that order; junction bases with no gene match: 5. Germline assignment: CDR1 LGHDT and CDR2 YNNKEL (reference sequence). CDR3 residues: CASSQDGTSGGAREQFF. Here the CDR3 DNA reads TGTGCCAGCAGCCAAGATGGGACTAGCGGGGGGGCCCGTGAGCAGTTCTTC.

The chain links TRBV15 to TRBJ2-1; 9 bases match TRBD2. The V gene's germline CDR1 is LNHNV and CDR2 YYDKDF (reference sequence). V lost 5 bases and J lost 0; bases outside the gene matches: 2. CDR3 length: 15 amino acids. The CDR3 loop is CATSRGLASYNEQFF. The CDR3 nucleotides read TGTGCCACCAGCCGGGGACTAGCCTCCTACAATGAGCAGTTCTTC.

This clone has just one count. The gene calls are TRBV4-1 and TRBJ2-7; 8 bases fit TRBD1. Germline V gene sequence: CDR1 MGHRA, CDR2 YSYEKL. J gave up 5 bases and V 2 bases, and 2 bases lay outside the gene matches. This CDR3 spans 13 amino acids. CDR3 amino acids: CASSQRQGNEQYF. The DNA of the CDR3 is TGCGCCAGCAGCCAAAGACAGGGGAACGAGCAGTACTTC.